This T cell receptor beta chain appears in the sequencing data of a study of cytomegalovirus exposure and HLA in healthy donors. As for the study in general: Earlier findings included some 100 million unique TCR beta sequences obtained from around 180 million T cells.

CDR1 and CDR2 (germline): MNHEY, SVGAGI. CDR3 length: 15 amino acids. J was trimmed by 11 bases and V by 2 bases; bases with no gene match: 8. Study observations and caveats: In an earlier analysis, about 87% or about 30%: the productive usage of most TCR beta V segments.

The PCR made use of 60 Vbeta and 13 Jbeta primers. Assay: immunoSEQ multiplex PCR; the TCRdb copy retains only in-frame clones and omits some. This sample has some 120,000 clones, with 79% found just once. For this clone: Its antigen is still unknown.

V usage is TRBV6-5 and J usage is TRBJ1-4, with 10 bases lining up with TRBD1. What was sequenced was PBMCs. The TCR was taken from a woman between 18 and 29 years old in good health and CMV-seropositive. The CDR3 here is CASSYEGTGVGKLFF. Written as DNA, the CDR3 is TGTGCCAGCAGTTACGAGGGGACAGGGGTAGGGAAACTGTTTTTT.